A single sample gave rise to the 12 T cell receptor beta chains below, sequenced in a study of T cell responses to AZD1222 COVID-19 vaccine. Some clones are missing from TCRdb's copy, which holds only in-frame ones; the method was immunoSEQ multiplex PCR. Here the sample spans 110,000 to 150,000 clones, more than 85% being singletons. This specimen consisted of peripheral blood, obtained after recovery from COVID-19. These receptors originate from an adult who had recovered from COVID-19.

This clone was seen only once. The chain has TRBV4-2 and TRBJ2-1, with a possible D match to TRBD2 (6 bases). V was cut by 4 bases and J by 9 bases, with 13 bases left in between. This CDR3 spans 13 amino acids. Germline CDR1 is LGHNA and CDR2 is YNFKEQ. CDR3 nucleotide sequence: TGTGCCAGCAGCCCCCTCGGGGGACCTGAGCAGTTCTTC. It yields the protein CASSPLGGPEQFF.

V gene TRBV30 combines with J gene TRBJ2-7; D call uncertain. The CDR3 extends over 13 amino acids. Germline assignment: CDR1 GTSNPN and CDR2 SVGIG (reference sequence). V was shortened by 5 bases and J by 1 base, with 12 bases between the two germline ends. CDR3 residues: CAWAQDRSYEQYF. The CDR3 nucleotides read TGTGCCTGGGCTCAGGACCGATCCTACGAGCAGTACTTC. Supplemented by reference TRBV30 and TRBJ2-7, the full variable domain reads SQTIHQWPATLVQPVGSPLSLECTVEGTSNPNLYWYRQAAGRGLQLLFYSVGIGQISSEVPQNLSASRPQDRQFILSSKKLLLSDSGFYLCAWAQDRSYEQYFGPGTRLTVT.

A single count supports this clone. CDR3 in amino acids: CASSPGLAGGGYEQYF. The CDR3, as DNA: TGTGCCAGCAGCCCGGGACTAGCGGGAGGCGGCTACGAGCAGTACTTC. This chain uses TRBV5-5 with TRBJ2-7; the match to TRBD2 covers 15 bases. V was pared by 4 bases and J by 3 bases, with 5 bases of the junction left unmatched. From germline, CDR1 is SGHKS and CDR2 YYEKEE (reference sequence). The CDR3 has 16 residues.

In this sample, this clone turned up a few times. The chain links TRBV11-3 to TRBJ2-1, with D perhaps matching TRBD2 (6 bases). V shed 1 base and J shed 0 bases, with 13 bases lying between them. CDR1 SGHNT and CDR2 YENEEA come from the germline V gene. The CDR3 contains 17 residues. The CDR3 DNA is TGTGCCAGCAGCTTAGGAGGAGCGGGCATCTCCTACAATGAGCAGTTCTTC. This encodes CASSLGGAGISYNEQFF.

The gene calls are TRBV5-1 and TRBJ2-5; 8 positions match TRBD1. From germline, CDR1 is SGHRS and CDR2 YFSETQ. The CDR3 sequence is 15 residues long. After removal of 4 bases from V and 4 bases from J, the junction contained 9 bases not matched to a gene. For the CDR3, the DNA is TGCGCCAGCAGCACTTGGACAGGGTTAGGAGAGACCCAGTACTTC. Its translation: CASSTWTGLGETQYF.

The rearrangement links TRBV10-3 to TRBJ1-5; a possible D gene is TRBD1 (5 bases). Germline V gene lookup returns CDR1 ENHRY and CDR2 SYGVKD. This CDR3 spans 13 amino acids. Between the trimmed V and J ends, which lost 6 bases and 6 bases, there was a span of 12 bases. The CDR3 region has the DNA TGTGCCATCAGGGGGGATGCGGGTCAGCCCCAGCATTTT. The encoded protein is CAIRGDAGQPQHF.

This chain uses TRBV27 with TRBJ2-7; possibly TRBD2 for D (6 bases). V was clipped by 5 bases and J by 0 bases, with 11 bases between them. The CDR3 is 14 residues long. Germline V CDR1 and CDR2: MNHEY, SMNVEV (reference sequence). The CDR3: CASSPSAYSYEQYF. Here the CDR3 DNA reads TGTGCCAGCAGTCCTAGCGCCTACTCCTACGAGCAGTACTTC.

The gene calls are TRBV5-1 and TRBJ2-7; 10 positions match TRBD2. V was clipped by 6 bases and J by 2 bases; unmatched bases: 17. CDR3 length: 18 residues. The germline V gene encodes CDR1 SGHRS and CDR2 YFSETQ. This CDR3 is CASTAAVAGGSLPYEQYF. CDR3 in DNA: TGCGCCAGCACCGCCGCTGTAGCGGGAGGTAGCCTCCCCTACGAGCAGTACTTC.

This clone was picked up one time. DNA for the CDR3: TGTGCCAGCAGCGGGGAGGGACGCACAGATACGCAGTATTTT. It is translated as CASSGEGRTDTQYF. The rearrangement joins TRBV5-4 to TRBJ2-3; 7 nucleotides match TRBD2. Trimming at V came to 4 bases and at J to 1 base, leaving 3 bases not matched to a gene. The CDR3 loop spans 14 amino acids. Germline-derived CDR1 and CDR2 are SGHNT and YYREEE (reference sequence).

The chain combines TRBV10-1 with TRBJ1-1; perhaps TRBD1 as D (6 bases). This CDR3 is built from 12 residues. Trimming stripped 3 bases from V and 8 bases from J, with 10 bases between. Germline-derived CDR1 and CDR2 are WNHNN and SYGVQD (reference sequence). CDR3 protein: CASSDGDREAFF. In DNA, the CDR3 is TGCGCCAGCAGTGACGGAGACAGGGAAGCTTTCTTT.

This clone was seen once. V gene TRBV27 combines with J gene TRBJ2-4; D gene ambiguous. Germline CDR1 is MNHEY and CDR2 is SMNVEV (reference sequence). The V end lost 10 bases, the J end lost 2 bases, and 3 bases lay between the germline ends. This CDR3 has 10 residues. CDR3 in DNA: TGTGCCACCTCCAAAAACATTCAGTACTTC. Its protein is CATSKNIQYF.

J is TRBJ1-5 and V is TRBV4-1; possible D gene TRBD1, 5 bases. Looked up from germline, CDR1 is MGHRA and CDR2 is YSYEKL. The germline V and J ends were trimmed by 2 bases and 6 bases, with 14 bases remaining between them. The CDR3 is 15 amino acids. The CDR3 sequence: CASSQNSGASQPQHF. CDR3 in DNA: TGCGCCAGCAGCCAAAATAGTGGGGCGTCTCAGCCCCAGCATTTT.